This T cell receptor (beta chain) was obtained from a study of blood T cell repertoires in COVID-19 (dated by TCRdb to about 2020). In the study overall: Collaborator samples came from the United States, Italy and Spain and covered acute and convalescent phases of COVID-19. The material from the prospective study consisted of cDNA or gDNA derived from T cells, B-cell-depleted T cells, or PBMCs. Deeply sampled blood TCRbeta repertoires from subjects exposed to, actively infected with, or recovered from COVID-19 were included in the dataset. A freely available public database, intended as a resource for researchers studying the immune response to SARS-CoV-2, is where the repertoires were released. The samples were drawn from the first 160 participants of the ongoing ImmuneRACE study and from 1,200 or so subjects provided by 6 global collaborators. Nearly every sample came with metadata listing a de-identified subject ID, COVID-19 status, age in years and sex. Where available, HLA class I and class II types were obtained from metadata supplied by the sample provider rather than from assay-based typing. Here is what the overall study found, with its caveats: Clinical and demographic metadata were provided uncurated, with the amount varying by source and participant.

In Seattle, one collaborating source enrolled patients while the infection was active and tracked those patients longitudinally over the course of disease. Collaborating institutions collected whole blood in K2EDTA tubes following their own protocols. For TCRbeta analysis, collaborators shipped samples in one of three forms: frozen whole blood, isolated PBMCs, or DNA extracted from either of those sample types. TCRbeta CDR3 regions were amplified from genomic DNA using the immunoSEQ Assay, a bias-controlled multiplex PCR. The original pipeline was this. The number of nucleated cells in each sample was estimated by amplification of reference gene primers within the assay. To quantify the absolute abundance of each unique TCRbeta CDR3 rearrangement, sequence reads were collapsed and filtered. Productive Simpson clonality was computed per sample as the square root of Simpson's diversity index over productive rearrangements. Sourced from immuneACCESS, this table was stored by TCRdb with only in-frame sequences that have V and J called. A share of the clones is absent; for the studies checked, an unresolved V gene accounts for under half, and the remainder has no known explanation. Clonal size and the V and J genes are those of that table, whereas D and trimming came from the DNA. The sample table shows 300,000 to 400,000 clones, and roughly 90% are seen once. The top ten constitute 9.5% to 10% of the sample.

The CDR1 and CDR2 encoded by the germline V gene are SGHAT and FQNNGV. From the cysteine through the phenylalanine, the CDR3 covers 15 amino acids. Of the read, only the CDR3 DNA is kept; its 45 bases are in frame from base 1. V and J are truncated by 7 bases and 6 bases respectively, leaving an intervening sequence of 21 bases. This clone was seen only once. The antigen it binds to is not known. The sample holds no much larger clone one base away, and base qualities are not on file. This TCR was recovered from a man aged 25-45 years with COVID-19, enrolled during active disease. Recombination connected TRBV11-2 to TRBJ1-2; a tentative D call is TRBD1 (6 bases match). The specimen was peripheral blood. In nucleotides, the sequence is TGTGCCAGCACCCATTGGGGGGGGCGATATCATGGCTACACCTTC. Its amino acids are CASTHWGGRYHGYTF.